Presented here are 27 T cell receptor beta chains from one specimen sequenced in a study of cytotoxic CD8 clonotypes in ibrutinib-treated CLL. The method was immunoSEQ multiplex PCR; TCRdb's version includes in-frame clones alone and lacks a portion of them. The table lists approximately 84,000 clones, just over 85% of them singletons, with 5.4% in the top ten. The sample consisted of PBMCs, taken before ibrutinib treatment. The source is a human donor with chronic lymphocytic leukemia.

The chain combines TRBV14 with TRBJ2-1; D is ambiguous. The germline CDR1 and CDR2 sequences are SGHDN and FVKESK. The CDR3 is made up of 13 amino acids. Trimming shortened V by 0 bases and J by 8 bases, and 8 bases separated the two germline ends. As DNA, the CDR3 is TGTGCCAGCAGCCAAGATTTTGGGGATGAGCAGTTCTTC. Amino acid sequence: CASSQDFGDEQFF.

The gene calls are TRBV2 and TRBJ2-1; 10 nucleotides align to TRBD2. Germline assignment: CDR1 SNHLY and CDR2 FYNNEI. CDR3 size: 14 residues. With V trimmed by 7 bases and J by 5 bases, 5 bases remained unmatched. CDR3 DNA: TGTGCCAGCACCGTCACTAGCGGGGACAATGAGCAGTTCTTC. This gives the protein CASTVTSGDNEQFF.

The rearrangement joins TRBV5-4 to TRBJ2-5; D unclear. Trimming took off 3 bases at V and 4 bases at J, with 10 bases between the two ends. The CDR3 consists of 13 residues. Germline V CDR1 and CDR2: SGHNT, YYREEE (reference sequence). CDR3 sequence reads: CASSSPLGETQYF. In DNA, the CDR3 is TGTGCCAGCAGCTCCCCTCTGGGAGAGACCCAGTACTTC.

This clone is labeled as medium-sized. For the CDR3, the DNA is TGTGCCAGCTCACAAAAGGGTACTAGCGGCCCCCAGTACTTC. Protein sequence: CASSQKGTSGPQYF. The rearrangement joins TRBV7-3 to TRBJ2-5; 8 bases map to TRBD2. CDR1 and CDR2 from the germline V gene are SGHTA and FQGTGA. V lost 8 bases, J lost 9 bases, and 14 bases stayed unmatched. This CDR3 is built from 14 residues.

This chain links TRBV2 with TRBJ2-7; 13 bases match TRBD2. V shed 6 bases and J 6 bases; nucleotides not matched to a gene: 8. The CDR3 extends over 15 amino acids. Germline CDR1 is SNHLY and CDR2 is FYNNEI. The CDR3 region has the DNA TGTGCCAGCAGCCTGACCGGGACTAGCGGGACCGAGCAGTACTTC. Translated: CASSLTGTSGTEQYF. The full variable domain, in which reference TRBV2 and TRBJ2-7 provide the parts outside the CDR3, is EPEVTQTPSHQVTQMGQEVILRCVPISNHLYFYWYRQILGQKVEFLVSFYNNEISEKSEIFDDQFSVERPDGSNFTLKIRSTKLEDSAMYFCASSLTGTSGTEQYFGPGTRLTVT.

Only one count was recorded for this clone. The chain combines TRBV7-3 with TRBJ1-2; D unresolved. This CDR3 contains 15 residues. CDR1 is SGHTA and CDR2 is FQGTGA in the germline V gene. V gave up 8 bases and J gave up 2 bases, with 18 bases separating them. In DNA, the CDR3 is TGTGCCAGCCGCTCCCTCGGATGGAGAAACTATGGCTACACCTTC. Encoded protein: CASRSLGWRNYGYTF.

This rearrangement joins TRBV7-6 to TRBJ2-1; TRBD2 aligns across 10 bases. V trimming: 5 bases; J trimming: 10 bases; junction bases outside the gene matches: 2. The V gene's germline CDR1 is SGHVS and CDR2 FNYEAQ. The CDR3 has 12 amino acids. CDR3 DNA sequence: TGTGCCAGCAGCCCTAGCGGGAGCGAGCAGTTCTTC. Its protein product is CASSPSGSEQFF.

This clone was detected once. The chain couples TRBV30 to TRBJ1-2, with 7 bases that match TRBD1. The CDR3 sequence is 13 residues long. With V trimmed by 2 bases and J by 4 bases, 4 bases remained unmatched. The germline V gene has CDR1 GTSNPN and CDR2 SVGIG (reference sequence). The CDR3 sequence is CAWSQGQIYGYTF. DNA for the CDR3: TGTGCCTGGAGTCAGGGACAGATCTATGGCTACACCTTC.

This chain links TRBV28 with TRBJ2-7; 7 bases are shared with TRBD1. CDR3 length equals 15 residues. J lost 4 bases, V lost 3 bases, and 9 bases had no gene match. Germline CDR1 is MDHEN and CDR2 is SYDVKM. CDR3 amino acids: CASSFWDSGAYEQYF. The CDR3, as DNA: TGTGCCAGCAGTTTTTGGGACAGTGGGGCATACGAGCAGTACTTC.

The rearrangement joins TRBV27 to TRBJ2-1; D not certain. The CDR3 has 13 amino acids. Per the germline V gene, CDR1 is MNHEY and CDR2 is SMNVEV (reference sequence). V was shortened by 2 bases and J by 5 bases, with 7 bases between the two germline ends. The CDR3 protein is CASSLRFNNEQFF. CDR3 DNA sequence: TGTGCCAGCAGTTTAAGGTTCAACAATGAGCAGTTCTTC.

The chain has TRBV6-5 and TRBJ2-2; D remains ambiguous. The CDR3 has 13 amino acids. Between the trimmed V and J ends, which lost 5 bases and 4 bases, there was a span of 8 bases. The V gene's germline CDR1 is MNHEY and CDR2 SVGAGI. The CDR3 DNA reads TGTGCCAGCAGTCAACGGCGCACCGGGGAGCTGTTTTTT. This codes for CASSQRRTGELFF.

The chain carries TRBV30 and TRBJ2-1; 13 positions match TRBD2. The CDR3 sequence is 15 residues long. Germline CDR1 is GTSNPN and CDR2 is SVGIG (reference sequence). J lost 10 bases, V lost 2 bases, and 8 bases had no gene match. The CDR3 coding sequence is TGTGCCTGGAGTCGAGGACTAGCGGGAGCTCACGAGCAGTTCTTC. Translation: CAWSRGLAGAHEQFF.

This clone has more than one count but fewer than ten. This CDR3 reads CAISAANEQFF. Written as DNA, the CDR3 is TGTGCCATCAGTGCCGCAAATGAGCAGTTCTTC. The rearrangement links TRBV10-3 to TRBJ2-1, with D unresolved. CDR3 length: 11 residues. CDR1 is ENHRY, CDR2 SYGVKD, per germline. V lost 4 bases, J lost 7 bases, and 5 bases lay in between.

V usage is TRBV11-1 and J usage is TRBJ2-1, with 7 bases fitting TRBD2. From germline, CDR1 is SGHAT and CDR2 FQDESV (reference sequence). The CDR3 sequence is 18 residues long. V lost 4 bases and J lost 0; bases outside the gene matches: 12. The CDR3 DNA reads as TGTGCCAGCAGCTCCACCCCGGGGAGGGGAAGCTCCTACAATGAGCAGTTCTTC. It encodes CASSSTPGRGSSYNEQFF.

This clone came up a few times. The chain is built from TRBV27 and TRBJ1-5; 9 nucleotides line up with TRBD1. V dropped 4 bases and J dropped 6; count of bases not matched to a gene: 7. Germline CDR1 reads MNHEY; CDR2 reads SMNVEV (reference sequence). The CDR3 is 15 amino acids. The CDR3 DNA is TGTGCCAGCAGTTCTTGGGACAGGGATGTTCAGCCCCAGCATTTT. It translates to CASSSWDRDVQPQHF.

The rearrangement joins TRBV13 to TRBJ2-7; D unresolved. The germline V gene has CDR1 PRHDT and CDR2 FYEKMQ (reference sequence). The CDR3 totals 13 residues. V was shortened by 1 base and J by 6 bases, with 10 bases between the two germline ends. The CDR3 loop is CASSLVGSGEQYF. The CDR3, as DNA: TGTGCCAGCAGCTTAGTAGGGTCGGGCGAGCAGTACTTC.

The CDR3 DNA reads as TGTGCCACCTCACTGGGGGTTGAGAACACTGAAGCTTTCTTT. This gives the protein CATSLGVENTEAFF. The V gene is TRBV19, the J gene TRBJ1-1, with D perhaps matching TRBD1 (5 bases). The CDR3 spans 14 residues. The V and J ends lost 10 bases and 1 base respectively, with 16 bases between them. The germline gives CDR1 LNHDA, CDR2 SQIVND (reference sequence).

This clone appeared many times. The rearrangement joins TRBV29-1 to TRBJ1-2, with 7 nucleotides matching TRBD1. Trimming took 1 base from V and 0 from J; bases not matched to a gene: 11. CDR3 length: 17 amino acids. Germline lookup yields CDR1 SQVTM and CDR2 ANQGSEA. The CDR3 nucleotides read TGCAGCGTTGAAGCGTGGGCCAGGGGGATAGCTAACTATGGCTACACCTTC. This sequence encodes CSVEAWARGIANYGYTF.

The chain employs TRBV2 and TRBJ2-7; 8 bases are shared with TRBD1. The CDR3 length is 15 residues. V trimming: 11 bases; J trimming: 3 bases; junction bases outside the gene matches: 15. Germline CDR1 reads SNHLY; CDR2 reads FYNNEI. In DNA, the CDR3 is TGTGCCGGAGCGACTGGGGGGACAGGCGGCTACGAGCAGTACTTC. Protein sequence: CAGATGGTGGYEQYF.

This clone appeared a single time. The chain is built from TRBV10-3 and TRBJ1-1, with a possible D match to TRBD1 (5 bases). V lost 2 bases and J 4 bases, leaving 20 bases between the germline ends. This CDR3 spans 17 amino acids. Germline CDR1 ENHRY, CDR2 SYGVKD. The CDR3 is CAISEPGEGSKRTEAFF. CDR3 DNA sequence: TGTGCCATCAGTGAGCCTGGAGAGGGGTCCAAACGCACTGAAGCTTTCTTT.

In DNA form, the CDR3 reads TGTGCCAGCAGTTTTTCGGGCCCCTACGAGCAGTACTTC. Translation gives CASSFSGPYEQYF. The chain combines TRBV27 with TRBJ2-7; D remains unclear. CDR1 and CDR2 (germline): MNHEY, SMNVEV (reference sequence). The CDR3 spans 13 residues. Trimming took 3 bases from V and 2 from J, leaving 8 bases between them.

This chain connects TRBV2 to TRBJ2-3; TRBD2 agrees at 9 bases. This CDR3 region has 17 residues. CDR1 and CDR2 (germline): SNHLY, FYNNEI. J lost 0 bases, V lost 6 bases, and 10 bases had no gene match. The CDR3, as DNA: TGTGCCAGCAGCCGCCGAGGGCTAGCGGGAAGCACAGATACGCAGTATTTT. Protein: CASSRRGLAGSTDTQYF.

The chain has TRBV10-3 and TRBJ2-7; D is undetermined. The germline gives CDR1 ENHRY, CDR2 SYGVKD. V lost 5 bases to trimming and J lost 1 base, with 3 bases between them. This CDR3 is built from 11 residues. CDR3 sequence: CAISSSYEQYF. The CDR3, as DNA: TGTGCCATCAGTAGTTCCTACGAGCAGTACTTC.

The chain has TRBV28 and TRBJ2-7; 7 bases are shared with TRBD1. Germline V gives CDR1 MDHEN, CDR2 SYDVKM. J was trimmed by 0 bases and V by 3 bases; bases with no gene match: 5. This CDR3 region has 15 residues. The chain's CDR3 is CASSFGQDSSYEQYF. The CDR3 region has the DNA TGTGCCAGCAGTTTCGGACAGGACAGCTCCTACGAGCAGTACTTC.

The CDR3 spells CASSSQQGIGELFF. The CDR3 region has the DNA TGTGCCAGCAGCTCACAACAGGGGATTGGGGAGCTGTTTTTT. The chain couples TRBV5-4 to TRBJ2-2; 7 bases are a match to TRBD1. The CDR3 extends over 14 amino acids. Looked up from germline, CDR1 is SGHNT and CDR2 is YYREEE (reference sequence). V was clipped by 3 bases and J by 8 bases; unmatched bases: 7.

This clone appeared a single time. The V gene is TRBV7-8, the J gene TRBJ2-1; D unresolved. Per the germline V gene, CDR1 is SGHVS and CDR2 is FQNEAQ. The CDR3 contains 13 residues. V lost 4 bases and J lost 7, with 11 bases in between. The CDR3 protein is CASSSAPWNEQFF. CDR3 bases: TGTGCCAGCAGCTCGGCTCCTTGGAATGAGCAGTTCTTC.

This chain links TRBV7-8 with TRBJ2-1; D is unresolved. The CDR3 consists of 12 residues. The V end was cut by 1 base, the J end by 8 bases, with 6 bases between. Germline loops: CDR1 SGHVS, CDR2 FQNEAQ. CDR3 nucleotides: TGTGCCAGCAGCTTAGGTCGAGATGAGCAGTTCTTC. This codes for CASSLGRDEQFF.